Below, 16 T cell receptor beta chains from the same sample are listed, as sequenced in a study of cytomegalovirus exposure and HLA in healthy donors. With 60 Vbeta and 13 Jbeta primers, the PCR was carried out. Produced via immunoSEQ multiplex PCR; TCRdb's table is partial and in-frame only. The sample carries over 55,000 clones, more than 75% recorded once. Sequenced material: PBMCs. The receptors were gathered from a man between 18 and 35 years old in good health and CMV-seronegative.

The gene calls are TRBV2 and TRBJ1-1; 7 nucleotides agree with TRBD1. This CDR3 has 13 residues. Losses at the gene ends were 6 bases for V and 5 bases for J; bases not matched to a gene: 6. The germline V gene has CDR1 SNHLY and CDR2 FYNNEI. CDR3 in DNA: TGTGCCAGCAGAACAGGGGAGAGGACTGAAGCTTTCTTT. Translated: CASRTGERTEAFF.

CDR3 in DNA: TGTGCCAGCAGCCCCGGACAGGCCGGGGAGCTGTTTTTT. Its protein product is CASSPGQAGELFF. V gene TRBV7-8 combines with J gene TRBJ2-2; 7 nucleotides agree with TRBD1. J lost 6 bases, V lost 5 bases, and 3 bases had no gene match. Germline V CDR1 and CDR2: SGHVS, FQNEAQ. The CDR3 is made up of 13 amino acids.

This clone occurred a few times. The chain carries TRBV28 and TRBJ1-1; D possibly corresponds to TRBD1 (5 bases). The ends were cut back, 2 bases at V and 8 bases at J, with 9 bases in the middle. The CDR3 extends over 12 amino acids. Per the germline V gene, CDR1 is MDHEN and CDR2 is SYDVKM. CDR3 nucleotide sequence: TGTGCCAGCAGTTTAGGCCAGGGAGAAGCTTTCTTT. Protein sequence: CASSLGQGEAFF.

The chain recombines TRBV4-1 with TRBJ1-1, with 7 bases aligning to TRBD1. The germline CDR1 and CDR2 sequences are MGHRA and YSYEKL. This CDR3 is 14 amino acids long. J gave up 3 bases and V 5 bases, and 6 bases lay outside the gene matches. CDR3 sequence (DNA): TGCGCCAGCAGCTACCATCAGGGGGACACTGAAGCTTTCTTT. It codes for CASSYHQGDTEAFF.

This clone appeared once. The V and J genes are TRBV27 and TRBJ1-6; TRBD1 agrees at 10 bases. Germline V gene sequence: CDR1 MNHEY, CDR2 SMNVEV (reference sequence). V was pared by 3 bases and J by 7 bases, with 3 bases of the junction left unmatched. The CDR3 is made up of 15 amino acids. The CDR3 DNA follows: TGTGCCAGCAGTTTCTTGACAGGGGGCAATTCACCCCTCCACTTT. It encodes CASSFLTGGNSPLHF.

The V and J genes are TRBV7-3 and TRBJ1-1; 8 nucleotides line up with TRBD1. Germline V gives CDR1 SGHTA, CDR2 FQGTGA. This CDR3 comprises 14 residues. With V trimmed by 4 bases and J by 5 bases, 6 bases remained unmatched. CDR3: CASSSGGAGTEAFF. For the CDR3, the DNA is TGTGCCAGCAGCTCAGGGGGCGCCGGAACTGAAGCTTTCTTT.

The count of this clone is one. This chain uses TRBV5-1 with TRBJ1-1, with a weak D call TRBD1 (5 bases). Trimming left V 1 base short and J 0 bases short, with 13 bases between. The germline V gene encodes CDR1 SGHRS and CDR2 YFSETQ. CDR3 length equals 16 residues. In DNA form, the CDR3 reads TGCGCCAGCAGCTTGCCAGGGATCGGAATGAACACTGAAGCTTTCTTT. This sequence encodes CASSLPGIGMNTEAFF.

The V and J genes are TRBV11-2 and TRBJ2-1; 11 nucleotides match TRBD1. J was trimmed by 9 bases and V by 5 bases; bases with no gene match: 6. The CDR3 sequence is 14 residues long. Germline CDR1 SGHAT, CDR2 FQNNGV. As DNA, the CDR3 is TGTGCCAGCAGCCATGGACAGGGGGCCTTTGAGCAGTTCTTC. Protein sequence: CASSHGQGAFEQFF. Full variable domain (outside the CDR3, taken from reference TRBV11-2 and TRBJ2-1): EAGVAQSPRYKIIEKRQSVAFWCNPISGHATLYWYQQILGQGPKLLIQFQNNGVVDDSQLPKDRFSAERLKGVDSTLKIQPAKLEDSAVYLCASSHGQGAFEQFFGPGTRLTVL.

The chain links TRBV30 to TRBJ1-4; 7 bases fit TRBD1. V trimming: 6 bases; J trimming: 8 bases; junction bases outside the gene matches: 9. The CDR3 sequence is 13 residues long. The germline gives CDR1 GTSNPN, CDR2 SVGIG (reference sequence). The CDR3 reads CACPGTDREKLFF. Here the CDR3 DNA reads TGTGCCTGCCCAGGGACGGACAGGGAAAAACTGTTTTTT.

A few counts support this clone. The gene calls are TRBV10-3 and TRBJ1-2, with D tentatively TRBD1 (5 bases). V dropped 0 bases and J dropped 8 bases, with 7 bases sitting between them. There are 12 residues in the CDR3. From germline, CDR1 is ENHRY and CDR2 SYGVKD. The CDR3 loop reads CAISESGGGYTF. In nucleotides, the CDR3 is TGTGCCATCAGTGAGTCGGGGGGAGGCTACACCTTC.

In DNA, the CDR3 is TGTGCCAGCAGTTACTCGTCGGAGGGGAACACTGAAGCTTTCTTT. Translating it yields CASSYSSEGNTEAFF. The chain has TRBV6-5 and TRBJ1-1; D gene unclear. The CDR3 runs 15 residues. Germline V gene sequence: CDR1 MNHEY, CDR2 SVGAGI. The V and J ends lost 0 bases and 1 base respectively, with 9 bases between them.

V and J are TRBV15 and TRBJ1-5; maybe TRBD1 (6 bases). Germline assignment: CDR1 LNHNV and CDR2 YYDKDF (reference sequence). V gave up 2 bases and J gave up 3 bases, with 11 bases separating them. The length of the CDR3 is 15 residues. The CDR3 nucleotides read TGTGCCACCAGCAGAAAGGACAGTCCCAATCAGCCCCAGCATTTT. Amino acids: CATSRKDSPNQPQHF.

This clone has just one count. The CDR3 nucleotides are TGTGCCAGCAGTGAAGGAGTGCGGGGGGGCCATGAGCAGTTCTTC. This encodes CASSEGVRGGHEQFF. V usage is TRBV2 and J usage is TRBJ2-1; 9 bases line up with TRBD2. V dropped 1 base and J dropped 8; count of bases not matched to a gene: 6. This CDR3 contains 15 residues. The germline V gene encodes CDR1 SNHLY and CDR2 FYNNEI. Looking up the rest from reference TRBV2 and TRBJ2-1 gives the full variable domain: EPEVTQTPSHQVTQMGQEVILRCVPISNHLYFYWYRQILGQKVEFLVSFYNNEISEKSEIFDDQFSVERPDGSNFTLKIRSTKLEDSAMYFCASSEGVRGGHEQFFGPGTRLTVL.

This sequence joins TRBV5-4 and TRBJ1-1; D is perhaps TRBD1 (6 bases). The V and J ends lost 3 bases and 7 bases respectively, with 10 bases between them. CDR3 length equals 12 residues. Germline V lookup: CDR1 SGHNT, CDR2 YYREEE (reference sequence). Written as DNA, the CDR3 is TGTGCCAGCAGCTCAACAGGGCTTGAAGCTTTCTTT. This sequence encodes CASSSTGLEAFF.

The CDR3 region is CASSSSFLQGEETEAFF. As DNA, the CDR3 is TGTGCCAGCAGCTCGAGCTTCCTACAGGGTGAGGAGACTGAAGCTTTCTTT. This chain joins TRBV5-4 and TRBJ1-1, with D perhaps TRBD1 (6 bases). The germline V gene has CDR1 SGHNT and CDR2 YYREEE (reference sequence). The CDR3 has 17 amino acids. V shed 3 bases and J shed 5 bases, with 23 bases lying between them.

The J gene is TRBJ1-2, the V gene TRBV7-8; TRBD1 agrees at 7 bases. V lost 5 bases to trimming and J lost 0 bases; unmatched junction nucleotides: 6. The CDR3 consists of 15 residues. The V gene's germline CDR1 is SGHVS and CDR2 FQNEAQ. CDR3 region: CASSTQGRANYGYTF. For the CDR3, the DNA is TGTGCCAGCAGCACACAGGGGAGAGCTAACTATGGCTACACCTTC.